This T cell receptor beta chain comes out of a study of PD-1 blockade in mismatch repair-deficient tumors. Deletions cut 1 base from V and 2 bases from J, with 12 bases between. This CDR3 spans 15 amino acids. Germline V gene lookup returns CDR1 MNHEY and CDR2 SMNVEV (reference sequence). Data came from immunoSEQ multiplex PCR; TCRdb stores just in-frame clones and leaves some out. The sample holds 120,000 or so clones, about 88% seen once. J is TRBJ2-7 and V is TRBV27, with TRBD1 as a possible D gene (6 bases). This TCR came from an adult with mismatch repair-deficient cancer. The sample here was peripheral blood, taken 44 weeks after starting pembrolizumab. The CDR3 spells CASSLFHRVAYEQYF. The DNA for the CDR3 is TGTGCCAGCAGTTTATTCCACAGGGTAGCCTACGAGCAGTACTTC.